The rows below give T cell receptor beta chains drawn from one sample of a study of beta chain features in type 1 diabetes. Assay used: immunoSEQ multiplex PCR; TCRdb lists only in-frame clones, some missing. Of around 260,000 clones detected, just over 20% appear once; the ten largest clones hold 0.028%. The sample comprised naive CD4+ T cells from blood. These receptor sequences come from a woman in her thirties or forties with type 1 diabetes. The CDR3 runs from the conserved cysteine through the conserved F or W. A D gene is named only where the DNA matches it firmly. Not all rows give a size; the values are once, few, many and, for expanded clones, a class.

size,V,D,J,CDR3,DNA
few,TRBV28,.,TRBJ2-5,CASSGVGAPQYF,TGTGCCAGCAGTGGGGTGGGGGCGCCCCAGTACTTC
.,TRBV15,.,TRBJ1-3,CATSRDPGVSGNTIYF,TGTGCCACCAGCAGGGACCCCGGGGTCTCTGGAAACACCATATATTTT
.,TRBV7-9,.,TRBJ2-7,CASSLGLSYEQYF,TGTGCCAGCAGCTTGGGGCTCAGCTACGAGCAGTACTTC
few,TRBV28,TRBD1,TRBJ1-4,CASLDRTNEKLFF,TGTGCCAGCTTGGACAGGACTAATGAAAAACTGTTTTTT
.,TRBV2,.,TRBJ2-3,CASSERQITDTQYF,TGTGCCAGCAGTGAAAGACAGATCACAGATACGCAGTATTTT
.,TRBV27,TRBD1,TRBJ2-7,CASRLGPGQGVSYEQYF,TGTGCCAGCAGACTAGGCCCCGGACAGGGCGTCTCCTACGAGCAGTACTTC
few,TRBV15,TRBD2,TRBJ2-5,CATSRPRGLAGGPRSSETQYF,TGTGCCACCAGCAGGCCCCGCGGCCTAGCGGGAGGGCCACGGTCCTCTGAGACCCAGTACTTC
few,TRBV2,.,TRBJ2-1,CASSAVSGANEQFF,TGTGCCAGCAGTGCGGTATCAGGGGCTAATGAGCAGTTCTTC
.,TRBV2,TRBD1,TRBJ2-1,CASSEQGAPNEQFF,TGTGCCAGCAGTGAACAGGGGGCGCCCAATGAGCAGTTCTTC
.,TRBV28,TRBD1,TRBJ1-2,CASTDRVRGYTF,TGTGCCAGCACCGACAGGGTCAGAGGCTACACCTTC
.,TRBV28,.,TRBJ2-2,CASGRRAGELFF,TGTGCCAGCGGGAGAAGGGCCGGGGAGCTGTTTTTT
few,TRBV4-1,.,TRBJ1-5,CASSQDLLQPQHF,TGCGCCAGCAGCCAAGATTTATTGCAGCCCCAGCATTTT
.,TRBV7-2,TRBD1,TRBJ2-5,CASTPGDRQETQYF,TGTGCCAGCACCCCTGGGGACAGACAAGAGACCCAGTACTTC